This is a list of T cell receptor beta chains from one sample in a study of cytomegalovirus exposure and HLA in healthy donors. Profiling relied on immunoSEQ multiplex PCR, and the TCRdb table lists in-frame clones only, not all of them. The sample shows around 190,000 clones, approximately 89% of them seen only once. Sequenced: PBMCs. Receptors originate from a young man in good health and CMV-seropositive. The conserved cysteine and the conserved F or W are not part of the CDR3 here. The order of the fields is CDR3 length, V gene, CDR3 protein.

12 TRBV10-3 AISPHLGDQPQH
13 TRBV9 ASRTGTSAIYEQY
13 TRBV6-1 ASTRVRGMGEKLF
13 TRBV28 ASSLYRGGTGELF
10 TRBV2 ASREDGGGYT
13 TRBV7-9 ASSVDRVSTDTQY
14 TRBV28 ASSLEGQPGNTEAF
14 TRBV13 ASSLGGKGSGNIQY
11 TRBV5-1 ASSLYSGNTIY
13 TRBV18 ASSPGAGTGQPQH
13 TRBV7-2 ASSLEGRVTGELF
11 TRBV5-6 ASSLRDGTEAF
14 TRBV11-2 ASSLDGAGYNTEAF
14 TRBV7-2 ASSSSQGAAVDGYT
13 TRBV5-1 ASSLVGDRAGELF
17 TRBV7-9 ASSLGYTGGPLAWETQY
15 TRBV7-3 ASSLHSRSSGANVLT
13 TRBV11-2 ASSPIIGGANVLT
12 TRBV18 ASSSEGVLGPLH
13 TRBV4-3 ASSQNGVSTGELF
12 TRBV6-5 ACKQSTYTGELF
18 TRBV7-2 ASSLALTGGFTGSYNEQF
13 TRBV5-6 ASSALGQGRDGYT
12 TRBV5-5 ASSLARAGNTIY
14 TRBV5-1 ASSPGGAPTNEKLF
13 TRBV7-7 ASSLGRSSGNTIY
17 TRBV4-1 ASSPVGGTSGAAGYEQY
11 TRBV28 ATSVARDYGYT
11 TRBV5-6 ASSLVPSYEQY
11 TRBV6-5 ASNMGPFYGYT
11 TRBV6-5 ASSVGGNYGYT
12 TRBV7-2 ASSLGRTGNEQF
13 TRBV5-6 ASSLVVGKNTEAF
10 TRBV7-9 ASRGVNTEAF
12 TRBV29-1 SVVPGQMNTEAF
13 TRBV11-3 ASSLDGQGSYEQY
14 TRBV6-6 ASSYPSGPSYNEQF
14 TRBV9 ASSVGADESTDTQY
13 TRBV11-2 ASSRGLAGGLEQF
15 TRBV5-1 ASSLRRSSGPQETQY
11 TRBV29-1 SVAPPLGYEQY
13 TRBV2 ASTIFDRAGEKLF
12 TRBV5-1 ASRGQGLNTEAF
13 TRBV9 ASSPFVSGGGEQY
13 TRBV5-8 ASSLTGQFGETQY
12 TRBV11-3 ASSPSTGSGELF